One sample yielded the 2 T cell receptor beta chains listed below, sequenced in a study of OX40 agonist ivuxolimab in advanced cancers. Profiling relied on immunoSEQ multiplex PCR, and the TCRdb table lists in-frame clones only, not all of them. The sample shows some 80,000 clones, about nine tenths of them seen only once. The sample was CD4+ or CD8+ T cells sorted from blood, taken in a trial of the OX40 agonist ivuxolimab. Receptors originate from an adult with an advanced solid tumor such as melanoma, head and neck, liver or kidney cancer.

The rearrangement links TRBV5-1 to TRBJ1-5, with 9 bases identical to TRBD1. Trimming removed 1 base from V and 6 bases from J; junction bases left unmatched: 2. The CDR3 is 14 amino acids. Germline V gene data show CDR1 as SGHRS and CDR2 as YFSETQ. CDR3 DNA sequence: TGCGCCAGCAGCTTGACAGGGGGCCTTCAGCCCCAGCATTTT. This codes for CASSLTGGLQPQHF. Full variable domain (rest looked up from reference TRBV5-1 and TRBJ1-5): KAGVTQTPRYLIKTRGQQVTLSCSPISGHRSVSWYQQTPGQGLQFLFEYFSETQRNKGNFPGRFSGRQFSNSRSEMNVSTLELGDSALYLCASSLTGGLQPQHFGDGTRLSIL.

The rearrangement uses TRBV7-2 and TRBJ2-5; 16 positions match TRBD2. Germline V lookup: CDR1 SGHTA, CDR2 FQGNSA. Unmatched junction bases numbered 7, after V lost 6 bases and J lost 6 bases. The CDR3 covers 16 residues. The CDR3 loop is CASSLGLAGGSKTQYF. The CDR3 DNA reads TGTGCCAGCAGTTTGGGACTAGCGGGAGGGTCTAAGACCCAGTACTTC.